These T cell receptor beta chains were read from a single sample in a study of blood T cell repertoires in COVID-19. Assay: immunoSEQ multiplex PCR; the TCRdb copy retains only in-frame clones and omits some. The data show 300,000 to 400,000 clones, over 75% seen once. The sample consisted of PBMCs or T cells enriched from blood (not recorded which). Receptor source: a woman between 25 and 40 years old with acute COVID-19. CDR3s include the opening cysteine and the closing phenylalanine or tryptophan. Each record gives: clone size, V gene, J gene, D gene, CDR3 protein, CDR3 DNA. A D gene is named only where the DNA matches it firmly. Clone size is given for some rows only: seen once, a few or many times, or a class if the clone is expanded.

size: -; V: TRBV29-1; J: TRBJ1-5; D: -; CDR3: CSVERQGKSGQSNQPQHF; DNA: TGCAGCGTTGAAAGGCAGGGGAAGAGTGGGCAAAGCAATCAGCCCCAGCATTTT
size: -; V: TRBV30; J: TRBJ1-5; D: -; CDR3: CAWSVRGRGGSQPQHF; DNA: TGTGCCTGGAGTGTACGGGGTAGGGGAGGTAGTCAGCCCCAGCATTTT
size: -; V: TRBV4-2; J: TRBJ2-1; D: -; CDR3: CASSQVSYNEQFF; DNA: TGTGCCAGCAGCCAAGTATCCTACAATGAGCAGTTCTTC
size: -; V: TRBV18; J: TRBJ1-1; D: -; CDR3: CASSPQSQGPNTEAFF; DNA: TGTGCCAGCTCACCGCAATCCCAGGGCCCGAACACTGAAGCTTTCTTT
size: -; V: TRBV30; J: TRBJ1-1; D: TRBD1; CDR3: CAWGRDRRNTEAFF; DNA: TGTGCCTGGGGTAGGGACAGGAGGAACACTGAAGCTTTCTTT
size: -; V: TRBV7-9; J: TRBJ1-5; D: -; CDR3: CASSLGEQPQHF; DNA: TGTGCCAGCAGCTTAGGTGAGCAGCCCCAGCATTTT
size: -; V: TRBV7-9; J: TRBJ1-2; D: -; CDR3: CASSQTPGQGYTF; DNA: TGTGCCAGCAGCCAGACCCCGGGTCAAGGCTACACCTTC
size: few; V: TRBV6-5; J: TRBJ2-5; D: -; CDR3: CASSYLGDTETQYF; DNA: TGTGCCAGCAGTTACCTTGGGGACACGGAGACCCAGTACTTC
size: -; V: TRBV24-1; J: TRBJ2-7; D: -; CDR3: CATSDSRKEGYEQYF; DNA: TGTGCCACCAGTGATTCTAGGAAGGAGGGGTACGAGCAGTACTTC
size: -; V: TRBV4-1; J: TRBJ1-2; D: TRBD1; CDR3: CASSQVGQGEGYTF; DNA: TGCGCCAGCAGCCAAGTGGGACAGGGGGAAGGCTACACCTTC
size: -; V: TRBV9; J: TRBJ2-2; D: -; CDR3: CASSVRGGKTNTGELFF; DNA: TGTGCCAGCAGCGTAAGAGGGGGAAAGACGAACACCGGGGAGCTGTTTTTT
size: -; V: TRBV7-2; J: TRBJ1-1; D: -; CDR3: CASSLIASEAFF; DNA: TGTGCCAGCAGCTTAATCGCCAGTGAAGCTTTCTTT
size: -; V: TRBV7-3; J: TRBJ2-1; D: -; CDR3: CASSLTSSSYNEQFF; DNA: TGTGCCAGCAGCTTAACTAGCTCCTCCTACAATGAGCAGTTCTTC
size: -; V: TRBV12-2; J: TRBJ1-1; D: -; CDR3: CASRSTWERLTEAFF; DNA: TGTGCAAGTCGCTCGACCTGGGAGCGCCTCACTGAAGCTTTCTTT
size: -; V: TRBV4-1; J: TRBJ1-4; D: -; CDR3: CASRLTPGWGDEKLFF; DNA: TGCGCCAGCCGCCTAACTCCGGGTTGGGGGGATGAAAAACTGTTTTTT